This TCR beta chain was profiled in a study of blood T cell repertoires in COVID-19. In the source study's methods: Reference gene primer amplification yielded estimated nucleated cell counts. TCRdb's copy holds only in-frame clones and misses some; the assay was immunoSEQ multiplex PCR. That table gives V, J and clone size, and the DNA gave D and trimming. This table holds 100,000 to 150,000 clones, 75% to 90% found once. Patients in Seattle were enrolled during active infection, then followed longitudinally. The sequence was obtained from a man in his sixties with COVID-19, enrolled during active disease. Material: peripheral blood.

Here the CDR3 reads CASSPSGVTYEQYF. CDR3 coding DNA: TGTGCCAGCAGCCCTAGCGGGGTCACCTACGAGCAGTACTTC. J is TRBJ2-7 and V is TRBV7-2; 9 bases map to TRBD2. Losses at the gene ends were 5 bases for V and 2 bases for J; bases not matched to a gene: 4. CDR3 size: 14 residues. CDR1 SGHTA and CDR2 FQGNSA come from the germline V gene.